Below, 26 T cell receptor beta chains from the same sample are listed, as sequenced in a study of glioma-infiltrating T cells. TCR alpha and beta CDR3 regions were amplified from RNA using iRepertoire nested multiplex PCR. TCRdb reprocessed the multiplex PCR reads with MiXCR, giving one entry per CDR3 protein. The sample lists about 140,000 distinct CDR3 sequences; roughly 43% were seen once. The sequencing input was glioma tissue, nonneoplastic brain tissue, or PBMCs (not recorded which). The receptor set was obtained from a human donor with low-grade glioma or glioblastoma, undergoing nonglioma brain surgery, or in good health (not recorded which).

As to this clonotype: The junction shows a germline mismatch at one end, possibly a read error. This chain uses TRBV6-1 with TRBJ2-7; 9 bases are shared with TRBD2. This CDR3 comprises 14 residues. From germline, CDR1 is MNHNS and CDR2 SASEGT. In DNA, the CDR3 is TGTGCCACGCGGAATAGCGGGAGCCAATACGGGCAGTACTTC. It is translated as CATRNSGSQYGQYF.

V gene TRBV27 combines with J gene TRBJ1-2; possible D gene TRBD1, 6 bases. CDR3 length: 13 residues. V was trimmed by 2 bases and J by 3 bases, leaving 7 bases between them. Germline CDR1 and CDR2: MNHEY and SMNVEV (reference sequence). CDR3 region: CASSLKGDYGYTF. The CDR3 DNA reads as TGTGCCAGCAGTTTAAAGGGGGACTATGGCTACACCTTC.

This clonotype has only a few counts. This chain connects TRBV5-1 to TRBJ2-3, with TRBD2 identical over 9 bases. Germline V gene data show CDR1 as SGHRS and CDR2 as YFSETQ. With 0 bases clipped from V and 2 bases from J, the junction kept 4 bases outside the gene matches. The CDR3 consists of 16 residues. CDR3 loop: CASSLGTSESTDTQYF. The CDR3 DNA follows: TGCGCCAGCAGCTTGGGGACTAGCGAATCCACAGATACGCAGTATTTT.

This clonotype has just a few counts. V and J are TRBV7-2 and TRBJ2-4; D gene ambiguous. Trimming left V 0 bases short and J 2 bases short, with 5 bases between. The CDR3 loop spans 14 amino acids. Germline CDR1 and CDR2: SGHTA and FQGNSA. The CDR3, as DNA: TGTGCCAGCAGCTTAGCCCAGACCAAAAACATTCAGTACTTC. This translates into CASSLAQTKNIQYF.

The chain is built from TRBV20-1 and TRBJ2-7; the match to TRBD2 covers 9 bases. The J call may be in error: the DNA end matches TRBJ2-5 better. The CDR3 is 15 amino acids. CDR1 and CDR2 from the germline V gene are DFQATT and SNEGSKA (reference sequence). The CDR3 DNA is TGCAGTGCCAAATTTCCGGGACTAGCCCCAGAGACCCAGTACTTC. Protein: CSAKFPGLAPETQYF.

This clonotype was counted a few times. This chain joins TRBV2 and TRBJ2-7; possibly TRBD1 for D (5 bases). CDR3 length: 12 residues. Germline CDR1 is SNHLY and CDR2 is FYNNEI. V lost 3 bases, J lost 4 bases, and 7 bases lay in between. Here the CDR3 reads CASSETDYEQYF. CDR3 nucleotide sequence: TGTGCCAGCAGTGAGACAGATTACGAGCAGTACTTC.

The chain carries TRBV6-1 and TRBJ1-1, with a possible D match to TRBD1 (6 bases). CDR1 and CDR2 from the germline V gene are MNHNS and SASEGT. Between the trimmed V and J ends, which lost 3 bases and 0 bases, there was a span of 14 bases. This CDR3 is built from 16 residues. The CDR3 coding sequence is TGTGCCAGCAGTGACAGGGACACACCCATGAACACTGAAGCTTTCTTT. It specifies CASSDRDTPMNTEAFF.

This clonotype was seen a single time. This could be a read error, since a much larger clone is one nucleotide away. This chain uses TRBV20-1 with TRBJ2-7; a weak D match, TRBD2 (6 bases). Germline V lookup: CDR1 DFQATT, CDR2 SNEGSKA (reference sequence). CDR3 length equals 12 residues. Between the trimmed V and J ends, which lost 6 bases and 6 bases, there was a span of 15 bases. The CDR3 coding sequence is TGCAGTGCCAGGGACTTACCCTTCGAGCAGTACTTC. This codes for CSARDLPFEQYF.

This clonotype was counted only a few times. The chain links TRBV28 to TRBJ1-1; D is perhaps TRBD1 (5 bases). Germline V CDR1 and CDR2: MDHEN, SYDVKM. The CDR3 length is 14 residues. Trimming took off 5 bases at V and 0 bases at J, with 10 bases between the two ends. The CDR3 loop reads CASSPGGMNTEAFF. The CDR3 region has the DNA TGTGCCAGCAGTCCCGGGGGAATGAACACTGAAGCTTTCTTT.

The table lists this clonotype with a few counts. V and J are TRBV28 and TRBJ2-5; no clear D. Germline assignment: CDR1 MDHEN and CDR2 SYDVKM. The CDR3 covers 14 residues. V was cut by 6 bases and J by 1 base, with 12 bases left in between. For the CDR3, the DNA is TGTGCCAGCAGCCCTCTGGCGCTCCAAGAGACCCAGTACTTC. Encoded protein: CASSPLALQETQYF.

This clonotype showed up just a few times. The CDR3 region has the DNA TGTGCCAGCAGTGAAGACAGGGCGATCGCGGGACCAAACACAGATACGCAGTATTTT. Translated: CASSEDRAIAGPNTDTQYF. The gene calls are TRBV27 and TRBJ2-3; possible D gene TRBD1, 7 bases. Germline V lookup: CDR1 MNHEY, CDR2 SMNVEV (reference sequence). V was pared by 5 bases and J by 2 bases, with 26 bases between. The length of the CDR3 is 19 residues.

Regarding this clonotype: The junction departs from the called germline gene at one end, perhaps through a read error. The chain links TRBV6-1 to TRBJ2-7; perhaps TRBD1 as D (5 bases). The CDR3 runs 15 residues. CDR1 and CDR2 (germline): MNHNS, SASEGT. The CDR3 region has the DNA TGTGCCAGCAGAGAAGGGATAGGGGCATCTTACGAGCAGTACTTC. Its translation: CASREGIGASYEQYF.

V and J are TRBV27 and TRBJ1-5; the D gene is possibly TRBD1 (6 bases). The CDR3 totals 14 residues. Trimming removed 1 base at V and 7 bases at J, with 11 bases between. In germline, CDR1 is MNHEY, CDR2 SMNVEV (reference sequence). CDR3 coding DNA: TGTGCCAGCAGTTTATGGTCAGGGGAGCAGCCCCAGCATTTT. This encodes CASSLWSGEQPQHF.

This chain connects TRBV27 to TRBJ2-7; D is unclear. With 4 bases removed from V and 5 bases from J, the gap between germline ends came to 9 bases. The CDR3 runs to 12 residues. Germline CDR1 MNHEY, CDR2 SMNVEV (reference sequence). This CDR3 reads CASSSNNDEQYF. The CDR3 coding sequence is TGTGCCAGCAGTTCCAACAACGACGAGCAGTACTTC.

V and J are TRBV6-2 or TRBV6-3 and TRBJ1-6, with D possibly being TRBD1 (5 bases). CDR1 and CDR2 (germline): MNHEY, SVGEGT. V lost 5 bases and J lost 7, with 9 bases in between. The CDR3 is 13 residues long. The DNA of the CDR3 is TGTGCCAGCAGTCCGGGGGGAAATTCACCCCTCCACTTT. Its protein is CASSPGGNSPLHF.

This clonotype has just a few counts. This chain joins TRBV20-1 and TRBJ2-3, with 7 bases that match TRBD2. The length of the CDR3 is 14 residues. The germline V gene encodes CDR1 DFQATT and CDR2 SNEGSKA (reference sequence). V dropped 5 bases and J dropped 2; count of bases not matched to a gene: 7. CDR3 DNA sequence: TGCAGTGCTTTTAGCGGGCGATACACAGATACGCAGTATTTT. Amino acids: CSAFSGRYTDTQYF.

The chain uses TRBV20-1 and TRBJ1-1; no reliable D call. V lost 0 bases and J 4 bases, leaving 9 bases between the germline ends. Germline loops: CDR1 DFQATT, CDR2 SNEGSKA (reference sequence). The CDR3 length is 13 residues. The chain's CDR3 is CSARDLTGTEAFF. In DNA form, the CDR3 reads TGCAGTGCTAGAGATCTCACGGGCACTGAAGCTTTCTTT.

V gene TRBV12-3 or TRBV12-4 combines with J gene TRBJ1-6; 7 nucleotides agree with TRBD1. This CDR3 spans 15 amino acids. The V segment lost 5 bases and the J segment 10 bases; nucleotides outside the gene matches: 11. The CDR3 protein is CASSPNGQVTSPLHF. CDR3 nucleotide sequence: TGTGCCAGCAGTCCAAACGGACAGGTCACGTCACCCCTCCACTTT.

This clonotype turned up a few times. J is TRBJ1-5 and V is TRBV6-1, with 7 bases lining up with TRBD1. Germline loops: CDR1 MNHNS, CDR2 SASEGT. The CDR3 length is 15 residues. V lost 6 bases and J lost 6; bases outside the gene matches: 11. The CDR3 DNA sequence: TGTGCCAGCAGAACACAGGGGCGGACCTTTCAGCCCCAGCATTTT. This translates into CASRTQGRTFQPQHF.

The rearrangement joins TRBV20-1 to TRBJ2-1, with TRBD2 matching 12 bases. The CDR3 contains 16 residues. After removal of 3 bases from V and 2 bases from J, the junction contained 5 bases not matched to a gene. Germline V lookup: CDR1 DFQATT, CDR2 SNEGSKA (reference sequence). The CDR3 spells CSARRRLAGAYNEQFF. The CDR3 DNA sequence: TGCAGTGCTAGGAGAAGACTAGCGGGAGCCTACAATGAGCAGTTCTTC.

This clonotype came up many times. This chain links TRBV7-2 with TRBJ1-5, with D hard to call. Trimming left V 5 bases short and J 3 bases short, with 11 bases between. Germline V lookup: CDR1 SGHTA, CDR2 FQGNSA. The CDR3 spans 14 residues. DNA of the CDR3: TGTGCCAGCAGCCTCGACGGTCTCAATCAGCCCCAGCATTTT. Translation gives CASSLDGLNQPQHF.

This clonotype was observed a handful of times. This chain links TRBV7-2 with TRBJ2-3, with D perhaps being TRBD1 or TRBD2 (6 bases each). The CDR3 totals 16 residues. Germline assignment: CDR1 SGHTA and CDR2 FQGNSA. Between the trimmed V and J ends, which lost 5 bases and 2 bases, there was a span of 17 bases. CDR3 loop: CASSRQVGEVTDTQYF. DNA of the CDR3: TGTGCCAGCAGCCGACAGGTCGGGGAGGTCACAGATACGCAGTATTTT.

The gene calls are TRBV20-1 and TRBJ2-1, with 7 bases identical to TRBD2. The CDR3 has 13 residues. Germline assignment: CDR1 DFQATT and CDR2 SNEGSKA (reference sequence). With 3 bases clipped from V and 5 bases from J, the junction kept 4 bases outside the gene matches. Here the CDR3 reads CSARERGHNEQFF. Here the CDR3 DNA reads TGCAGTGCTAGGGAGCGGGGACACAATGAGCAGTTCTTC.

The chain recombines TRBV2 with TRBJ1-2, with D possibly being TRBD1 (5 bases). Germline CDR1 reads SNHLY; CDR2 reads FYNNEI. This CDR3 has 14 amino acids. Trimming removed 6 bases from V and 6 bases from J, with 17 bases in between. Here the CDR3 reads CASSLVVGEDGYTF. The DNA for the CDR3 is TGTGCCAGCAGCTTAGTGGTAGGGGAGGATGGCTACACCTTC. Together with reference TRBV2 and TRBJ1-2, the CDR3 gives the full variable domain: EPEVTQTPSHQVTQMGQEVILRCVPISNHLYFYWYRQILGQKVEFLVSFYNNEISEKSEIFDDQFSVERPDGSNFTLKIRSTKLEDSAMYFCASSLVVGEDGYTFGSGTRLTVV.

The chain links TRBV6-1 to TRBJ2-2, with D tentatively TRBD1 (5 bases). The CDR3 has 15 amino acids. Trimming cost V 6 bases and J 5 bases, with 16 bases left between them. From germline, CDR1 is MNHNS and CDR2 SASEGT. In nucleotides, the CDR3 is TGTGCCAGCAGCTTAGGCAGGGTGGAAACCGGGGAGCTGTTTTTT. It translates to CASSLGRVETGELFF.

J is TRBJ2-5 and V is TRBV6-2 or TRBV6-3; the match to TRBD2 covers 12 bases. The V and J ends lost 4 bases and 5 bases, in that order; junction bases with no gene match: 5. The V gene's germline CDR1 is MNHEY and CDR2 SVGEGT. This CDR3 is 15 amino acids long. The CDR3 sequence: CASSSSGGARETQYF. Here the CDR3 DNA reads TGTGCCAGCAGTTCTAGCGGGGGGGCCCGGGAGACCCAGTACTTC.